These 17 T cell receptor beta chains came from one sample sequenced in a study of tumor-infiltrating lymphocytes in primary liver carcinoma. TCR beta cDNA came from about 500 ng total RNA, primed with a constant-region primer. Library construction for TCR beta comprised three nested multiplex PCR rounds performed with slightly modified ARM-PCR. The first two PCR rounds used TRBV1-TRBV30 primers with a Cbeta primer, roughly 10 cycles each. TCRdb redid the calling of the multiplex PCR reads with MiXCR, one entry per CDR3 protein. The sample holds about 120,000 distinct CDR3 sequences, roughly 70% seen once. Starting material for RNA and DNA co-extraction consisted of about 20-30 mg of unsorted bulk tissue. Sequenced input: tumor-adjacent normal liver tissue. These receptors were obtained from a woman between 55 and 75 years old with primary liver carcinoma and hepatitis B virus infection.

Notes on this clonotype: With a much larger clone just one base away, this may be a read error. The rearrangement joins TRBV5-1 to TRBJ1-1; D gene uncertain. Germline CDR1 SGHRS, CDR2 YFSETQ. The germline V and J ends were trimmed by 2 bases and 6 bases, with 11 bases remaining between them. This CDR3 contains 13 residues. The CDR3: CASSFLGMAEAFF. The CDR3 coding sequence is TGCGCCAGCAGCTTCTTAGGCATGGCTGAAGCTTTCTTT.

The chain has TRBV6-5 and TRBJ2-7; D perhaps matches TRBD1 (6 bases). The germline V and J ends were trimmed by 7 bases and 5 bases, with 18 bases remaining between them. The CDR3 length is 14 residues. CDR1 is MNHEY and CDR2 is SVGAGI in the germline V gene. The CDR3 here is CASNSAGDRNEQYF. CDR3 nucleotide sequence: TGTGCCAGCAATTCAGCAGGGGACCGCAACGAGCAGTACTTC.

Worth noting for this clonotype: The junction departs from the called germline gene at one end, perhaps through a read error. The V gene is TRBV29-1, the J gene TRBJ2-1; the match to TRBD2 covers 7 bases. The germline gives CDR1 SQVTM, CDR2 ANQGSEA. The CDR3 has 16 residues. DNA of the CDR3: TGCAGTGTTACAGACCCCACTAGCGAACTATACAATGAACAGTTCTTC. The encoded protein is CSVTDPTSELYNEQFF.

In the case of this clonotype: Mismatch with germline at one junction end may stem from a read error. The gene calls are TRBV5-1 and TRBJ2-1; TRBD2 is a possible D gene (6 bases). There are 16 residues in the CDR3. Germline V CDR1 and CDR2: SGHRS, YFSETQ. CDR3 nucleotide sequence: TGCTCCAGCAGCTTGGAGGCGGGGCGAACCTACAATGAGCAGTTCTTC. This gives the protein CSSSLEAGRTYNEQFF. The complete variable domain, with remaining parts taken from reference TRBV5-1 and TRBJ2-1, reads KAGVTQTPRYLIKTRGQQVTLSCSPISGHRSVSWYQQTPGQGLQFLFEYFSETQRNKGNFPGRFSGRQFSNSRSEMNVSTLELGDSALYLCSSSLEAGRTYNEQFFGPGTRLTVL.

On this clonotype itself: Sequence at one end of the junction differs from germline and may be a read error. The chain employs TRBV11-2 and TRBJ2-5; unclear D gene. Germline CDR1 reads SGHAT; CDR2 reads FQNNGV. The CDR3 runs 15 residues. CDR3 loop: CACCLGLGSQEIQYF. DNA of the CDR3: TGTGCCTGCTGCTTAGGGCTGGGATCGCAAGAGATCCAGTACTTC.

About this clonotype: At one of its ends the junction is not consistent with the germline gene, which may arise from a read error. V is TRBV11-2 and J is TRBJ1-1, with D possibly being TRBD1 (5 bases). Per the germline V gene, CDR1 is SGHAT and CDR2 is FQNNGV. This CDR3 has 16 residues. In DNA form, the CDR3 reads TGTGCCGGCAGCTATCGACAAGGGGCTGGGGTCACTGAAGCTTTCTTT. Translated, it gives CAGSYRQGAGVTEAFF.

Comments on this clonotype: Germline is not matched at one junction end, which may reflect a read error. The chain has TRBV11-2 and TRBJ2-6; D possibly corresponds to TRBD1 (5 bases). Germline V gives CDR1 SGHAT, CDR2 FQNNGV. The CDR3 has 18 residues. In DNA, the CDR3 is TGTGACAGCAGCTTCCCCTCCGAAGGGGTTTCTGAGGCCAACGTCCTGACTTTC. It codes for CDSSFPSEGVSEANVLTF.

This clonotype was found many times. The chain couples TRBV7-8 to TRBJ2-7; no clear D gene. Germline V CDR1 and CDR2: SGHVS, FQNEAQ. With 1 base removed from V and 2 bases from J, the gap between germline ends came to 15 bases. The CDR3 covers 16 residues. The CDR3 DNA is TGTGCCAGCAGCTTAGAGGGTAGGTTTGCCGCCTACGAGCAGTACTTC. This encodes CASSLEGRFAAYEQYF.

Notes on this clonotype: This sequence may be a read error, since a much larger clone differs from it by one base. The chain recombines TRBV5-6 with TRBJ1-4, with D hard to call. There are 16 residues in the CDR3. CDR1 is SGHDT, CDR2 YYEEEE, per germline. The CDR3 protein is CTSSRRETVINEKLFF. Written as DNA, the CDR3 is TGTACCAGCAGCCGCCGGGAAACAGTTATTAATGAAAAACTGTTTTTT.

This clonotype has a count of ten or more. The rearrangement joins TRBV6-5 to TRBJ2-1; 9 nucleotides line up with TRBD2. Germline lookup yields CDR1 MNHEY and CDR2 SVGAGI. The CDR3 loop spans 17 amino acids. The ends lost 8 bases at V and 0 bases at J; junction bases unmatched: 11. The CDR3 region is CASVGSGRGSSYNEQFF. CDR3 nucleotide sequence: TGTGCCAGCGTTGGTAGCGGGAGAGGAAGCTCCTACAATGAGCAGTTCTTC.

To note about this clonotype: A much larger clone sits a single nucleotide away, making a read error possible. The chain joins TRBV12-3 or TRBV12-4 to TRBJ1-4; D may be TRBD1 (6 bases). The length of the CDR3 is 17 residues. Trimming took 4 bases from V and 8 from J, leaving 23 bases between them. CDR3 amino acids: CASSSGRGAKREEKLFF. CDR3 bases: TGTGCCAGCAGTTCGGGACGGGGGGCGAAACGAGAAGAAAAACTGTTTTTT.

To note about this clonotype: A much larger clone differs by one base, so this may be a read error. This chain uses TRBV5-5 with TRBJ2-7; TRBD1 agrees at 7 bases. Trimming removed 7 bases from V and 3 bases from J; junction bases left unmatched: 13. This CDR3 spans 15 amino acids. Germline V gives CDR1 SGHKS, CDR2 YYEKEE (reference sequence). The CDR3 loop is CASGSPDRLSYEQYF. The CDR3 nucleotides read TGTGCCAGCGGCTCCCCGGACAGGCTAAGCTACGAGCAGTACTTC.

A word on this clonotype: With a much larger clone just one base away, this may be a read error. The J gene is TRBJ2-2, the V gene TRBV5-1; 9 nucleotides match TRBD2. CDR1 and CDR2 (germline): SGHRS, YFSETQ. The CDR3 has 16 residues. The CDR3 is CASSLASGVYTWELFF. CDR3 nucleotides: TGCGCCAGCAGCCTGGCTAGCGGGGTCTACACCTGGGAGCTGTTTTTT.

Comment on this clonotype: Given a much more abundant clone one base away, this may be a read error. The chain couples TRBV6-4 to TRBJ2-7; 10 nucleotides agree with TRBD2. The CDR3 has 14 residues. J gave up 7 bases and V 10 bases, and 13 bases lay outside the gene matches. The germline CDR1 and CDR2 sequences are MRHNA and SNTAGT. The CDR3 DNA reads as TGTGCCATCAGCGAGCGGGAGGGAGCTGCGGAGCAGTACTTC. The encoded protein is CAISEREGAAEQYF.

Comment on this clonotype: A much larger clone differs by one base, so this may be a read error. V usage is TRBV7-9 and J usage is TRBJ2-3; TRBD2 aligns across 8 bases. CDR1 is SEHNR and CDR2 is FQNEAQ in the germline V gene (reference sequence). The CDR3 consists of 16 residues. The CDR3 DNA is TGTGCCAGCAGCTTAATGGCGGGAGGTAGTGCAGATACGGAGTATTTT. Translating it yields CASSLMAGGSADTEYF.

Regarding this clonotype: One end of the junction varies from germline; a read error may be responsible. The chain uses TRBV4-2 and TRBJ2-5, with 10 bases that match TRBD2. The CDR3 covers 15 residues. Germline V gives CDR1 LGHNA, CDR2 YNFKEQ. This CDR3 is CASSRAGGGEGTQYF. CDR3 DNA sequence: TGTGCCAGCAGCCGAGCGGGAGGGGGAGAAGGGACCCAGTATTTC.

To note about this clonotype: Being one base from a much bigger clone, this may be a read error. V usage is TRBV11-2 and J usage is TRBJ1-2; D is possibly TRBD1 (6 bases). Trimming shortened V by 8 bases and J by 8 bases, and 18 bases separated the two germline ends. This CDR3 contains 13 residues. Germline V CDR1 and CDR2: SGHAT, FQNNGV. CDR3: CASGSAGGSGYTF. The CDR3 DNA follows: TGTGCCAGCGGCTCCGCCGGGGGCTCCGGCTACACCTTC.